Below are 32 T cell receptor beta chains sequenced from a single sample in a study of neurological immune-mediated disorders. TCRdb analysed the 5' RACE reads with MiXCR anew, one entry per CDR3 protein. The table has about 55,000 distinct CDR3 sequences, over 3.5% seen once; the top ten hold about 1.9%. Sample: CD4+ T cells from blood. The receptors shown here come from a woman in her thirties or forties with multiple sclerosis.

This clonotype appeared many times. The junction does not match germline at one end; this may be a read error. The chain uses TRBV3-1 and TRBJ1-3; the D is unclear. The CDR3 covers 15 residues. CDR1 and CDR2 (germline): LGHDT, YNNKEL (reference sequence). The CDR3 nucleotides are TGTGCCAGCAGTCAAGACGGGATGTCTAGAAACACCATATATTTT. It translates to CASSQDGMSRNTIYF. Filled out from reference TRBV3-1 and TRBJ1-3, the complete variable domain reads DTAVSQTPKYLVTQMGNDKSIKCEQNLGHDTMYWYKQDSKKFLKIMFSYNNKELIINETVPNRFSPKSPDKAHLNLHINSLELGDSAVYFCASSQDGMSRNTIYFGEGSWLTVV.

This clonotype was counted many times. The chain combines TRBV5-1 with TRBJ1-5; D gene ambiguous. The CDR3 totals 15 residues. CDR1 SGHRS and CDR2 YFSETQ come from the germline V gene. Trimming cost V 2 bases and J 8 bases, with 17 bases left between them. CDR3 sequence (DNA): TGCGCCAGCAGCTTTAATGGAAGAGCCTCGGAGCCCCAGCATTTT. It codes for CASSFNGRASEPQHF.

There are many counts of this clonotype. This sequence joins TRBV10-3 and TRBJ2-7; TRBD1 aligns across 10 bases. Germline V gene lookup returns CDR1 ENHRY and CDR2 SYGVKD. This CDR3 is built from 13 residues. Trimming cost V 6 bases and J 4 bases; bases outside gene matches: 3. CDR3 DNA sequence: TGTGCCATCAGCCGGACAGGGGGGTACGAGCAGTACTTC. Translation gives CAISRTGGYEQYF.

The chain links TRBV5-6 to TRBJ1-1; D not certain. The CDR3 spans 11 residues. The ends were cut back, 1 base at V and 7 bases at J, with 5 bases in the middle. Per the germline V gene, CDR1 is SGHDT and CDR2 is YYEEEE. For the CDR3, the DNA is TGTGCCAGCAGCTTGATGAATGAAGCTTTCTTT. Its translation: CASSLMNEAFF.

Ten or more counts support this clonotype. V and J are TRBV29-1 and TRBJ2-5; weak D call: TRBD2 (5 bases). V lost 4 bases, J lost 5 bases, and 17 bases lay in between. Germline lookup yields CDR1 SQVTM and CDR2 ANQGSEA. CDR3 size: 14 residues. This chain's CDR3 is CSVAPTATRETQYF. The CDR3, as DNA: TGCAGCGTTGCCCCAACAGCTACTAGGGAGACCCAGTACTTC.

This clonotype appeared many times. The chain combines TRBV4-1 with TRBJ2-5; D not resolved. Trimming removed 0 bases at V and 4 bases at J, with 12 bases between. Germline loops: CDR1 MGHRA, CDR2 YSYEKL. This CDR3 has 15 residues. The CDR3 loop reads CASSQDPRSGETQYF. CDR3 DNA sequence: TGCGCCAGCAGCCAAGACCCCAGGTCTGGAGAGACCCAGTACTTC.

This clonotype was counted at least ten times. CDR3: CASSQLAGGYNEQFF. CDR3 nucleotides: TGTGCCAGCAGCCAGCTAGCGGGGGGCTACAATGAGCAGTTCTTC. The chain couples TRBV3-1 to TRBJ2-1; TRBD2 matches 11 bases. V lost 3 bases, J lost 3 bases, and 1 base stayed unmatched. Germline CDR1 and CDR2: LGHDT and YNNKEL (reference sequence). This CDR3 has 15 residues.

This clonotype was counted ten times or more. The chain joins TRBV29-1 to TRBJ1-1; D gene ambiguous. Trimming cost V 7 bases and J 1 base, with 10 bases left between them. Germline loops: CDR1 SQVTM, CDR2 ANQGSEA. The CDR3 is 12 amino acids. CDR3 nucleotides: TGCAGCGCTGCACCCAGGAACACTGAAGCTTTCTTT. Protein sequence: CSAAPRNTEAFF.

This clonotype was counted many times. This chain uses TRBV3-1 with TRBJ2-6; either TRBD1 or TRBD2 may supply D (5 bases each). The germline CDR1 and CDR2 sequences are LGHDT and YNNKEL (reference sequence). The CDR3 has 16 amino acids. The V and J ends lost 1 base and 2 bases respectively, with 9 bases between them. The CDR3 sequence is CASSQGQGAGANVLTF. DNA for the CDR3: TGTGCCAGCAGCCAAGGTCAGGGAGCTGGGGCCAACGTCCTGACTTTC. The variable domain in full, completed from reference TRBV3-1 and TRBJ2-6, reads DTAVSQTPKYLVTQMGNDKSIKCEQNLGHDTMYWYKQDSKKFLKIMFSYNNKELIINETVPNRFSPKSPDKAHLNLHINSLELGDSAVYFCASSQGQGAGANVLTFGAGSRLTVL.

This clonotype appeared many times. The J gene is TRBJ2-3, the V gene TRBV10-3; the match to TRBD2 covers 10 bases. Germline assignment: CDR1 ENHRY and CDR2 SYGVKD. CDR3 size: 16 residues. V trimming: 10 bases; J trimming: 1 base; junction bases outside the gene matches: 11. CDR3 sequence: CATVYPSGGGTDTQYF. DNA for the CDR3: TGTGCCACCGTATACCCCAGCGGGGGGGGCACAGATACGCAGTATTTT.

In this sample, this clonotype turned up many times. A much more abundant neighbour one base away suggests this may be a read error. The genes are TRBV9 and TRBJ2-3; D is perhaps TRBD2 (5 bases). CDR3 size: 15 residues. Germline CDR1 reads SGDLS; CDR2 reads YYNGEE. The CDR3 coding sequence is TGTGTCAGCAGCGTAGTGGGCGTCGGAGGAGATACGCAGTATTTT. It specifies CVSSVVGVGGDTQYF.

This clonotype has a count of ten or more. This chain uses TRBV10-3 with TRBJ2-1, with a weak D call TRBD1 (6 bases). The CDR3 runs to 16 residues. Deletions cut 0 bases from V and 0 bases from J, with 9 bases between. Germline V gene lookup returns CDR1 ENHRY and CDR2 SYGVKD. CDR3 DNA sequence: TGTGCCATCAGTGAGTCAGGGGGTAGCTCCTACAATGAGCAGTTCTTC. The encoded protein is CAISESGGSSYNEQFF.

This clonotype was found many times. The J gene is TRBJ2-2, the V gene TRBV20-1; TRBD2 aligns across 12 bases. After removal of 4 bases from V and 3 bases from J, the junction contained 3 bases not matched to a gene. CDR3 length: 15 amino acids. From germline, CDR1 is DFQATT and CDR2 SNEGSKA (reference sequence). CDR3 protein: CSATGTSGYTGELFF. In nucleotides, the CDR3 is TGCAGTGCTACCGGGACTAGCGGGTACACCGGGGAGCTGTTTTTT.

With regard to this clonotype: A much larger clonotype is one base distant, so this may be a read error. Given the absence of the conserved phenylalanine or tryptophan at the CDR3 end, a read error is likely. This chain connects TRBV4-1 to TRBJ1-2; 8 bases agree with TRBD1. J gave up 2 bases and V 1 base, and 6 bases lay outside the gene matches. There are 16 residues in the CDR3. CDR1 is MGHRA and CDR2 is YSYEKL in the germline V gene. The CDR3 DNA reads as TGCGCCAGCAGCCAAGCCCTAGGACAGGGAAACTATGGCTACACCATC. Translation: CASSQALGQGNYGYTI.

This clonotype was detected many times. This chain connects TRBV15 to TRBJ2-7; TRBD2 agrees at 7 bases. There are 15 residues in the CDR3. The germline V gene has CDR1 LNHNV and CDR2 YYDKDF (reference sequence). The J segment lost 3 bases and the V segment lost 5 bases, leaving 10 bases of the junction unmatched. This CDR3 reads CATSRGEVGFYEQYF. CDR3 nucleotides: TGTGCCACCAGCCGGGGGGAGGTGGGATTCTACGAGCAGTACTTC.

This clonotype was counted ten times or more. For the CDR3, the DNA is TGTGCCAGCAGCGTAGATGGAGACGGATACAATGAGCAGTTCTTC. As protein: CASSVDGDGYNEQFF. This chain connects TRBV9 to TRBJ2-1, with D uncertain. The CDR3 consists of 15 residues. Deletions cut 0 bases from V and 4 bases from J, with 11 bases between. Germline V gives CDR1 SGDLS, CDR2 YYNGEE.

About this clonotype itself: A much larger clonotype is one base distant, so this may be a read error. V gene TRBV12-3 or TRBV12-4 combines with J gene TRBJ1-1, with D hard to call. The CDR3 covers 15 residues. Trimming took off 3 bases at V and 3 bases at J, with 14 bases between the two ends. The CDR3 region is CASSLGSWEDTEAFF. Written as DNA, the CDR3 is TGTGCCAGCAGTTTGGGCAGCTGGGAGGACACTGAAGCTTTCTTT.

This clonotype was detected many times. The chain employs TRBV4-1 and TRBJ1-5, with D possibly TRBD1 on 5 matching bases. CDR3 length equals 17 residues. V lost 1 base and J lost 0, with 13 bases in between. In germline, CDR1 is MGHRA, CDR2 YSYEKL. The CDR3 sequence is CASSQAIRDRSNQPQHF. CDR3 sequence (DNA): TGCGCCAGCAGCCAAGCTATCAGGGACCGTAGCAATCAGCCCCAGCATTTT.

V usage is TRBV10-1 and J usage is TRBJ2-3; D could derive from TRBD1 or TRBD2 (5 bases each). V shed 6 bases and J shed 1 base, with 14 bases lying between them. Germline assignment: CDR1 WNHNN and CDR2 SYGVQD (reference sequence). The CDR3 is 15 residues long. CDR3 residues: CASSTGTSRTDTQYF. The CDR3 region has the DNA TGCGCCAGCAGCACCGGGACGTCCCGCACAGATACGCAGTATTTT.

Many counts were recorded for this clonotype. V is TRBV6-6 and J is TRBJ1-2, with 8 nucleotides matching TRBD1. CDR3 length equals 14 residues. The V gene end was trimmed by 5 bases and the J gene end by 13 bases; junction bases not matched to a gene: 15. CDR1 MNHNY and CDR2 SVGAGI come from the germline V gene (reference sequence). CDR3 DNA sequence: TGTGCCAGCAGTAGGGAGATCAGGACAGGGTTCCCCACCTTC. Its translation is CASSREIRTGFPTF.

This clonotype was seen at least ten times. The chain employs TRBV20-1 and TRBJ1-6; D not resolved. Germline CDR1 and CDR2: DFQATT and SNEGSKA (reference sequence). This CDR3 is built from 15 residues. Trimming left V 1 base short and J 0 bases short, with 7 bases between. The CDR3 loop reads CSARGASSYNSPLHF. The CDR3, as DNA: TGCAGTGCTAGAGGGGCTAGCTCCTATAATTCACCCCTCCACTTT.

This clonotype was recorded many times. The gene calls are TRBV5-1 and TRBJ1-6; 7 bases line up with TRBD1. V lost 3 bases, J lost 6 bases, and 3 bases stayed unmatched. Germline CDR1 reads SGHRS; CDR2 reads YFSETQ. The CDR3 is made up of 14 amino acids. The CDR3 nucleotides are TGCGCCAGCAGCTCGGGACAGCCTAATTCACCCCTCCACTTT. As protein: CASSSGQPNSPLHF.

This clonotype was observed many times. This rearrangement joins TRBV7-9 to TRBJ2-1, with D perhaps TRBD1 (6 bases). The germline V gene has CDR1 SEHNR and CDR2 FQNEAQ (reference sequence). Between the trimmed V and J ends, which lost 0 bases and 2 bases, there was a span of 14 bases. CDR3 size: 17 residues. The CDR3 bases are TGTGCCAGCAGCTTAGCTTGGACAGATAAGCCCTACAATGAGCAGTTCTTC. Translated, it gives CASSLAWTDKPYNEQFF.

This clonotype was seen at least ten times. The J gene is TRBJ1-6, the V gene TRBV20-1; 9 bases align to TRBD1. J lost 7 bases, V lost 3 bases, and 7 bases had no gene match. CDR3 length equals 15 residues. Germline-derived CDR1 and CDR2 are DFQATT and SNEGSKA (reference sequence). The CDR3 spells CSASWGTGRNSPLHF. The CDR3 coding sequence is TGCAGTGCTAGTTGGGGGACAGGGAGAAATTCACCCCTCCACTTT.

This sequence joins TRBV7-6 and TRBJ1-1; D gene ambiguous. Germline CDR1 reads SGHVS; CDR2 reads FNYEAQ. The CDR3 consists of 14 residues. V gave up 2 bases and J gave up 6 bases, with 13 bases separating them. In nucleotides, the CDR3 is TGTGCCAGCAGCTTATCCCCCGGATGGCCTGAAGCTTTCTTT. This gives the protein CASSLSPGWPEAFF.

In its sample, this clonotype was seen many times. This chain links TRBV27 with TRBJ2-1; tentatively, D is TRBD1 (6 bases). The length of the CDR3 is 16 residues. The germline V gene has CDR1 MNHEY and CDR2 SMNVEV (reference sequence). Trimming pared 4 bases from V and 7 bases from J, leaving 20 bases between. The CDR3, as DNA: TGTGCCAGCAGTTCCCTTCGAGACAGGCGGCGGAATGAGCAGTTCTTC. This gives the protein CASSSLRDRRRNEQFF.

This clonotype was counted at least ten times. The V and J genes are TRBV29-1 and TRBJ1-2; D uncertain. This CDR3 is built from 12 residues. CDR1 and CDR2 (germline): SQVTM, ANQGSEA. The V end lost 5 bases, the J end lost 4 bases, and 11 bases lay between the germline ends. The CDR3 bases are TGCAGCGTTCAGTTCCAGTTCTATGGCTACACCTTC. It encodes CSVQFQFYGYTF.

Ten or more counts support this clonotype. This chain uses TRBV29-1 with TRBJ1-2; the D gene is possibly TRBD1 (5 bases). This CDR3 contains 13 residues. Germline CDR1 reads SQVTM; CDR2 reads ANQGSEA. The V end was cut by 6 bases, the J end by 8 bases, with 19 bases between. CDR3 coding DNA: TGCAGCGTGGTATTATTTCGCAGGGAGGGCTACACCTTC. Protein: CSVVLFRREGYTF.

In its sample, this clonotype was seen many times. V gene TRBV5-1 combines with J gene TRBJ1-1; unclear D gene. This CDR3 contains 16 residues. CDR1 is SGHRS, CDR2 YFSETQ, per germline. V was pared by 2 bases and J by 3 bases, with 17 bases between. The CDR3 region is CASSFWPERDYTEAFF. Here the CDR3 DNA reads TGCGCCAGCAGCTTTTGGCCGGAAAGGGATTACACTGAAGCTTTCTTT. The complete variable domain, with remaining parts taken from reference TRBV5-1 and TRBJ1-1, reads KAGVTQTPRYLIKTRGQQVTLSCSPISGHRSVSWYQQTPGQGLQFLFEYFSETQRNKGNFPGRFSGRQFSNSRSEMNVSTLELGDSALYLCASSFWPERDYTEAFFGQGTRLTVV.

Many counts were recorded for this clonotype. J is TRBJ1-4 and V is TRBV29-1, with D unresolved. This CDR3 is built from 14 residues. The germline V gene has CDR1 SQVTM and CDR2 ANQGSEA. V lost 1 base to trimming and J lost 5 bases, with 11 bases between them. The CDR3 region has the DNA TGCAGCGTTGAAGGGACGGCCGAGAATGAAAAACTGTTTTTT. It encodes CSVEGTAENEKLFF.

This clonotype was seen repeatedly, ten times or more. The gene calls are TRBV5-1 and TRBJ2-1, with 11 bases matching TRBD2. V lost 6 bases, J lost 2 bases, and 7 bases stayed unmatched. Germline V gene data show CDR1 as SGHRS and CDR2 as YFSETQ. The CDR3 length is 16 residues. The CDR3 protein is CASTPLAGGTYNEQFF. The CDR3 DNA sequence: TGCGCCAGCACTCCATTAGCGGGGGGGACCTACAATGAGCAGTTCTTC.

This clonotype was observed many times. CDR3 bases: TGTGCCGGCTCCCCGGACAGGCGGGGCGAGCAGTACTTC. This encodes CAGSPDRRGEQYF. The chain carries TRBV6-1 and TRBJ2-7; D is possibly TRBD1 (7 bases). This CDR3 region has 13 residues. Germline CDR1 and CDR2: MNHNS and SASEGT. Trimming removed 11 bases at V and 6 bases at J, with 20 bases between.